This TCR beta chain was sequenced for a study of vaccination and CD4 T cells after COVID-19. Study at large: The post-vaccine samples came a median roughly 79 days after dose two (range 14 to 241).

As regards this clonotype: Its cognate antigen is unknown.

The treatment was: roughly nine-day PBMC culture with coronavirus spike peptide pools or control peptides (ViraFEST assay). March to December 2020 was the span of positive PCR dates, which predated US Alpha, Beta and Delta variants. The authors cultured about 2.2 million PBMCs per well with 8.5 to 10 IU/ml IL-2 and approximately 10 ug/ml peptide pools. Sequencing of DNA taken from cultured CD4+ T cells relied on the Oncomine TCR Beta short-read assay. Genomic DNA was isolated from cultured CD4+ T cells. TCRdb re-called the PCR reads with MiXCR, one entry per CDR3 protein. The data show about 21,000 distinct CDR3 sequences, with 47% seen just once and approximately 15% held by the top ten. This CDR3 contains 19 residues. V lost 7 bases to trimming and J lost 7 bases; unmatched junction nucleotides: 17. The V gene's germline CDR1 is MNHNS and CDR2 SASEGT.

This sequence originates from a human donor with COVID-19. This chain links TRBV6-1 with TRBJ1-6, with 12 bases fitting TRBD1. What was sequenced was cultured CD4+ T cells from blood. CDR3 residues: CASTRPDGTGGVLNSPLHF. The CDR3 DNA sequence: TGTGCCAGCACCCGACCGGATGGGACAGGGGGCGTTTTAAATTCACCCCTCCACTTT.